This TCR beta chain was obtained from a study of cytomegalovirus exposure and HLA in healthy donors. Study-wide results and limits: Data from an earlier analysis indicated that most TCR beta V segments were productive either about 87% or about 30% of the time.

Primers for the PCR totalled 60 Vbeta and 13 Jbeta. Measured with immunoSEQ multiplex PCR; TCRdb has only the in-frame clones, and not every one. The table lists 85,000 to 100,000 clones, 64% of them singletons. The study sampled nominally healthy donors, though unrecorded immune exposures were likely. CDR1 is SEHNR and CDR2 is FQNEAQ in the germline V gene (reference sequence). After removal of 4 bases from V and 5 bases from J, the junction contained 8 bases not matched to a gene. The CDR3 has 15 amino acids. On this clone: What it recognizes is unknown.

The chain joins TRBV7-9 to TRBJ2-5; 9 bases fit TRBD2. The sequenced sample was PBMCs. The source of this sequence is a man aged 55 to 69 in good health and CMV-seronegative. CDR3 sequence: CASSSRLAARETQYF. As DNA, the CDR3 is TGTGCCAGCAGCTCTCGACTAGCGGCCCGGGAGACCCAGTACTTC.